Listed here are 9 T cell receptor beta chains from one sample, sequenced in a study of T-cell memory formation after mild COVID-19. TCRdb recomputed calls from the 5' RACE reads with MiXCR, one row per CDR3 protein. This sample has 500,000 to 600,000 distinct CDR3 sequences, with about a sixth found just once. The sample comprised PBMCs or a T cell subset sorted from them (not recorded which). Receptors were obtained from an adult woman who had mild COVID-19 (a few samples of this study predate the infection). Cell type and time point are not known.

The J gene is TRBJ2-2, the V gene TRBV7-6, with 7 positions matching TRBD2. Germline CDR1 is SGHVS and CDR2 is FNYEAQ. The trim removed 2 bases at V and 5 bases at J, leaving 5 bases unmatched. This CDR3 contains 15 residues. This CDR3 is CASSLSGVGTGELFF. In DNA, the CDR3 is TGTGCCAGCAGCTTAAGCGGGGTTGGGACCGGGGAGCTGTTTTTT.

This clonotype was picked up a small number of times. The chain has TRBV7-9 and TRBJ1-2; a weak D match, TRBD1 (6 bases). From germline, CDR1 is SEHNR and CDR2 FQNEAQ (reference sequence). The CDR3 contains 15 residues. Trimming left V 5 bases short and J 1 base short, with 14 bases between. The CDR3 DNA reads TGTGCCAGCAGCGTTGTCGTCAGGGGTAACTATGGCTACACCTTC. The encoded protein is CASSVVVRGNYGYTF. The whole variable domain, filled in from reference TRBV7-9 and TRBJ1-2, reads DTGVSQNPRHKITKRGQNVTFRCDPISEHNRLYWYRQTLGQGPEFLTYFQNEAQLEKSRLLSDRFSAERPKGSFSTLEIQRTEQGDSAMYLCASSVVVRGNYGYTFGSGTRLTVV.

This clonotype occurred many times. As DNA, the CDR3 is TGTGCCAGCAGCCAAGTGGAGGGTGAGACCCAGTACTTC. This codes for CASSQVEGETQYF. This rearrangement joins TRBV4-2 to TRBJ2-5, with a possible D match to TRBD2 (6 bases). Germline V CDR1 and CDR2: LGHNA, YNFKEQ. Trimming cost V 1 base and J 5 bases, with 8 bases left between them. The CDR3 totals 13 residues.

V is TRBV7-8 and J is TRBJ2-1; no reliable D call. The CDR3 has 12 residues. V was shortened by 3 bases and J by 10 bases, with 10 bases between the two germline ends. Germline-derived CDR1 and CDR2 are SGHVS and FQNEAQ. The DNA of the CDR3 is TGTGCCAGCAGCTTCCACTACTTGGAGCAGTTCTTC. As protein: CASSFHYLEQFF.

This clonotype was seen a handful of times. One end of the junction varies from germline; a read error may be responsible. The V and J genes are TRBV7-2 and TRBJ2-5, with 12 bases identical to TRBD1. Germline assignment: CDR1 SGHTA and CDR2 FQGNSA. This CDR3 is built from 15 residues. In DNA, the CDR3 is TGTGCCAGCAGCTTAGATTTGGAGGGACAGGGGGCGCGGGTCTTC. It specifies CASSLDLEGQGARVF.

The V gene is TRBV7-3, the J gene TRBJ2-2; D is uncertain. This CDR3 region has 14 residues. V was cut by 3 bases and J by 6 bases, with 11 bases left in between. Germline CDR1 reads SGHTA; CDR2 reads FQGTGA. The CDR3 nucleotides are TGTGCCAGCAGCTTCGGTCCCGCGGCCGGGGAGCTGTTTTTT. Its translation is CASSFGPAAGELFF.

V gene TRBV2 combines with J gene TRBJ2-1; a weak D match, TRBD2 (5 bases). Germline CDR1 SNHLY, CDR2 FYNNEI. Deletions cut 6 bases from V and 9 bases from J, with 12 bases between. The length of the CDR3 is 12 residues. The CDR3 here is CASRDSRSEQFF. The DNA of the CDR3 is TGTGCCAGCAGGGACTCCCGAAGTGAGCAGTTCTTC.

The chain uses TRBV24-1 and TRBJ2-3; the D gene is possibly TRBD1 (6 bases). CDR3 length: 16 amino acids. The germline gives CDR1 KGHDR, CDR2 SFDVKD. V lost 4 bases, J lost 2 bases, and 15 bases lay in between. The CDR3 DNA follows: TGTGCCACCAGTGACATCTCTACAGGGTACACAGATACGCAGTATTTT. This encodes CATSDISTGYTDTQYF.

CDR3 sequence: CASSHLGGEGAWALQETQYF. The DNA for the CDR3 is TGCGCCAGCAGTCATTTAGGGGGGGAGGGTGCTTGGGCCCTCCAAGAGACCCAGTACTTC. The chain couples TRBV23-1 to TRBJ2-5; weak D call: TRBD2 (7 bases). TRBV23-1 is assigned to the ORF class and has an uncertain function. V shed 3 bases and J shed 1 base, with 27 bases lying between them. This CDR3 contains 20 residues.